This T cell receptor (beta chain) was sequenced during a study of shared clonotypes between healthy human individuals (dated by TCRdb to the early 2020s). As for the study more broadly: A couple of women and a few men aged 18 to 49 years were included in the cohort. For each donor, CD4 naive and CD4 memory were each run on three plates, CD8 naive on two plates, and CD8 memory on one plate. To estimate repertoire size and how much clonotype sharing occurs between individuals, the study deeply sequenced the blood TCR repertoires of 5 or 6 healthy adults. Different laboratories and diverse techniques were used to prepare libraries and sequence TCR repertoires, to increase sequencing depth and limit assay-specific biases. Per donor, leukapheresis produced somewhere between about 0.94 and 9.5 billion PBMCs.

What the research found in general, with its limitations: Sampling was limited to blood, and TCR repertoires in tissue likely differ from TCR repertoires in blood. Approximately 5% of naive CD4, around 3.6% of naive CD8, 2.3% of memory CD4, and 0.35% to 0.4% of memory CD8 clonotypes were shared across a few donors. Incomplete sequencing was indicated by rarefaction of sorted-subset datasets, despite the large sequencing depth. Based on pairwise subsampling, the degree of clonotype sharing among donors was expected to be affected by sequencing depth. Because the study included a small number of donors, the genetic and exposure-history diversity represented was limited. Naive subsets generally had larger estimated clonotype richness than memory subsets did. Compared with non-shared clonotypes, the clonotypes found in all four sorted-subset donors had higher generation probabilities.

At the junction V is shortened by 2 bases and J by 7 bases; bases outside the gene matches: 12. In the germline V gene, CDR1 corresponds to SGHNT and CDR2 to YENEEA. The CDR3 measures 16 amino acids from cysteine to phenylalanine. CDR3 DNA is the only sequence kept; it has 48 bases, read in frame from the first base. Using the deep immunoSEQ assay, multiplex PCR amplified TCR CDR3 regions from genomic DNA. For each cell subset, the extracted genomic DNA was distributed evenly across all wells of several immunoSEQ 96-well plates, and each plate served as one replicate. For sorted subsets, approximately 210 ng genomic DNA, equal to tens of thousands of T cell genomes, was loaded into each replicate PCR. The purified libraries were quantified using a Qubit 3.0 fluorometer, sized with a Bioanalyzer 2100, and then quantified again using the KAPA Library Quantification kit. Every immunoSEQ 96-well plate was sequenced on a separate single-read 150-cycle Illumina NextSeq 550 flow cell. In the paper's pipeline: Because the immunoSEQ output held only junctional sequences and lacked quality scores, the filtering could not match the filtering applied to full-length reads. To assign V/J genes and CDR3, sequences were annotated using PyIR, a Python wrapper for IgBLAST v1.9, with IMGT germline references. Reads were filtered out if the reads had weak V/J assignments (E-value above 1e-6), no CDR3, stop codons, out-of-frame junctions, or ambiguous translated residues. V3J clonotypes were defined as sequences sharing an identical inferred V gene, J gene, and CDR3 amino acid sequence. To compute the percentage overlap between repertoires, the number of shared unique clonotypes was divided by the size of the smaller repertoire. Three approaches were used to assess repertoire richness: RTK rarefaction, the Chao1 estimator, and Recon v2.1 estimates of unobserved clonotypes. OLGA was used to compute generation probabilities for all TCRbeta clonotypes that the gDNA method yielded from four donors. In its TCRdb copy, this immuneACCESS table keeps in-frame sequences only and misses some clones. Where compared with another copy, unresolved V genes explain less than half of these, and the others have no known cause. That table furnishes V, J and clone size, whereas the DNA furnished D and trimming. The table for this sample lists millions of clones; more than 80% of them were counted only once. Around 0.14% of the sample goes to the ten largest clones.

For this clone: Its antigen is unknown. No quality values exist for individual bases; no much larger clone is one base distant.

Healthy HIV-negative adults with no recently reported acute infections or vaccinations were included as donors. All donors were Caucasian adults living in Nashville, Tennessee, USA. CD4+ T cells were enriched through magnetic negative selection, after which naive cells were positively selected on CD45RA and the remaining negative fraction served as the memory subset. Blood was obtained by leukapheresis, after which PBMCs were separated by Ficoll-Histopaque density gradient centrifugation and cryopreserved in liquid nitrogen vapor phase. Analytical flow cytometry was used to check the purity and quantity of each magnetically sorted T cell population. From each sorted fraction, genomic DNA was isolated and quantified by UV absorbance on a Nanodrop 2000c.

The chain was built from TRBV11-3 and TRBJ2-7; TRBD2 agrees with 9 junctional bases. The sequence was collected from a man aged 18 to 35 in good health. Sample: naive CD4+ T cells sorted from blood. Sample cell subset or site, as interpreted from the label and publication: CD45RA+ positively selected. The DNA sequence is given as TGTGCCAGCAGCTTATTAGCGGGAGTCACTTCTGGGGAGCAGTACTTC. Its protein is CASSLLAGVTSGEQYF.